This T cell receptor (beta chain) appears in the sequencing data of a study of naive and memory T cell subsets. Study findings and constraints: In CD4 and CD8 cells, diversity dropped from naive through EMRA. Possibly reflecting memory cells re-expressing CD45RA, a few larger clonotypes occurred in naive repertoires, especially CD8.

Trimming took off 1 base at V and 4 bases at J, with 18 bases between the two ends. Germline assignment: CDR1 LNHNV and CDR2 YYDKDF (reference sequence). The CDR3 covers 17 residues. This clonotype has just a few counts. The antigen remains undetermined. An equimolar mix of two oligonucleotides served as the beta constant-region primer for TRBC1 and TRBC2. Nested alpha and beta constant-region primers with the SP2 primer drove four PCR rounds on ligated cDNA. TCRdb analysed the UMI-ligation and nested PCR reads with MiXCR anew, one entry per CDR3 protein. The table includes 150,000 or so distinct CDR3 sequences, 22% detected once.

The chain is built from TRBV15 and TRBJ2-3; possibly TRBD2 for D (6 bases). This TCR derives from a human donor in good health. What was sequenced was naive CD4+ T cells from blood. The CDR3 DNA is TGTGCCACCAGCAGAGCTTTTGTCGGGACTTTCCCAGATACGCAGTATTTT. Its protein is CATSRAFVGTFPDTQYF.